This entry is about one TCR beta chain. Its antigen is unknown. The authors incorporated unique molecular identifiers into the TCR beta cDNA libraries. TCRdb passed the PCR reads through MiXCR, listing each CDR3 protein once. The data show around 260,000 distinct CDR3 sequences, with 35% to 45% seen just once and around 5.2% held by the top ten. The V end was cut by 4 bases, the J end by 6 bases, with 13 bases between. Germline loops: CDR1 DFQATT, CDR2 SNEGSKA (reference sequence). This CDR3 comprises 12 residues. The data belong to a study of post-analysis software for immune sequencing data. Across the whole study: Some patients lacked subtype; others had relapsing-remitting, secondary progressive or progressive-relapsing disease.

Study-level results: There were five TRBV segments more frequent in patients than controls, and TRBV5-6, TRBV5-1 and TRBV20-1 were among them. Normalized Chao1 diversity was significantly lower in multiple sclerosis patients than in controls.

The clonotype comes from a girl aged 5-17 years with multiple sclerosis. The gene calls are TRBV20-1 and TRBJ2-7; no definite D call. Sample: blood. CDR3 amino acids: CSANRNLGEQYF. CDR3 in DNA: TGCAGTGCTAACCGTAATTTGGGCGAGCAGTACTTC.